The entry below gives a single T cell receptor (beta chain) sequence along with its context. As yet, its antigen is unknown. Everyone who donated was a Caucasian adult who lived in Nashville, Tennessee. The protocol was immunoSEQ multiplex PCR, while the TCRdb copy is restricted to in-frame clones and leaves out a portion. The sample has 2 million to 2.5 million clones; 90% to 97% are singletons. These data are taken from a study of shared clonotypes between healthy human individuals. Points from the study as a whole: Few donors restricted represented genetic and exposure-history diversity.

The sequenced sample consisted of naive CD4+ T cells sorted from blood. The sample's subset: CD45RA+ positively selected. The TCR was taken from a man younger than 35 in good health.

The CDR3 nucleotides read TGCGCCAGCAGCCAAGAAACGGTATATAATTCACCCCTCCACTTT. Protein sequence: CASSQETVYNSPLHF. The chain carries TRBV4-1 and TRBJ1-6; D is unresolved. The CDR3 extends over 15 amino acids. Trimming shortened V by 0 bases and J by 4 bases, and 7 bases separated the two germline ends. Germline-derived CDR1 and CDR2 are MGHRA and YSYEKL.